This TCR beta chain appears in the sequencing data of a study of T cell clonotyping in hematopoietic cell transplantation. This table comes from immunoSEQ multiplex PCR, and its TCRdb copy is limited to in-frame clones, with some not included. The sample comprises around 15,000 clones, 61% of which are singletons, and over 9.5% rests with the top ten. Study findings and constraints: Without cell sorting, CD4 versus CD8 contributions remain unresolved. Recipient TCR diversity dropped after transplant; expanded clonotypes rose from day 30 to 180.

This clone was seen only a few times. The antigen is undetermined. V was clipped by 8 bases and J by 5 bases, with 9 bases between them. CDR1 is PRHDT and CDR2 is FYEKMQ in the germline V gene (reference sequence). CDR3 length equals 11 residues. This TCR was recovered from a male patient aged 50 to 59 who had an allogeneic stem cell transplant from an unrelated donor, so T cells may come from the graft donor. Some clones in this sample may be carry-over from other donors' samples. The chain uses TRBV13 and TRBJ2-5; D possibly corresponds to TRBD1 (6 bases). The source material was PBMCs, sampled 30 days after allogeneic stem cell transplant. CDR3 region: CASGGGETQYF. The CDR3 DNA reads as TGTGCCAGCGGGGGCGGGGAGACCCAGTACTTC.